This T cell receptor beta chain was sequenced during a study of blood T cell repertoires in COVID-19. Across the whole study: Sources were T cells, B-cell-depleted T cells, or PBMCs; the material itself was cDNA or gDNA.

Original processing notes: Amplifying reference gene primers gave estimates of nucleated cell counts. Profiled with immunoSEQ multiplex PCR; TCRdb holds only in-frame clones, not every one. That table is the source of V, J and clone size, and D and trimming were worked out from the DNA. Among 150,000 or so clones, 81% were seen once, and the ten largest hold about 5.7%. The V gene's germline CDR1 is MNHEY and CDR2 SMNVEV (reference sequence). V lost 4 bases and J lost 4; bases outside the gene matches: 13. The CDR3 spans 18 residues. In terms of age and location, participants ranged from roughly 18 to 95 years and lived in under 30 US areas. Participant-reported clinical history was the basis for cohort assignment.

V and J are TRBV27 and TRBJ1-6, with 7 bases aligning to TRBD1. This sequence was found in a woman between 40 and 55 years old with acute COVID-19. Material for sequencing was PBMCs or T cells enriched from blood (not recorded which). The CDR3 here is CASSSRTGPLRYNSPLHF. CDR3 nucleotide sequence: TGTGCCAGCAGTTCGAGGACAGGTCCGCTCCGATATAATTCACCCCTCCACTTT.